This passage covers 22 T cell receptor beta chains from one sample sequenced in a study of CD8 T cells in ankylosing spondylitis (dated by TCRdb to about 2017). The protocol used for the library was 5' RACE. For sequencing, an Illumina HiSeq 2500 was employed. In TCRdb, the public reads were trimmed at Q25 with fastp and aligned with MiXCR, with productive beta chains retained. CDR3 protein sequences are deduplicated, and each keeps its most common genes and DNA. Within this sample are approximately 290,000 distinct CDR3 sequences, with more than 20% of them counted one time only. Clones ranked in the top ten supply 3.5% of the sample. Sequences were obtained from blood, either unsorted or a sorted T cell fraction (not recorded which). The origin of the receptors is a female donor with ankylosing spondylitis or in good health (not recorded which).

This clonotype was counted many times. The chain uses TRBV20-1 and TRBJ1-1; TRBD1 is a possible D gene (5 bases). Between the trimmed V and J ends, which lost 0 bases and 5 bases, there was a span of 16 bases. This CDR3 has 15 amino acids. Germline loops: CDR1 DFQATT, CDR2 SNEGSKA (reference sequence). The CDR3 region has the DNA TGCAGTGCTAGAGATTGGGGCTCCATGGGGACTGAAGCTTTCTTT. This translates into CSARDWGSMGTEAFF.

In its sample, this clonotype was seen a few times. The CDR3 sequence: CASSQAGHQETQYF. The CDR3 DNA reads TGTGCCAGCAGCCAAGCCGGACATCAAGAGACCCAGTACTTC. V usage is TRBV14 and J usage is TRBJ2-5; D may be TRBD1 (5 bases). V lost 1 base, J lost 2 bases, and 8 bases lay in between. The CDR3 is made up of 14 amino acids. Germline V gene sequence: CDR1 SGHDN, CDR2 FVKESK.

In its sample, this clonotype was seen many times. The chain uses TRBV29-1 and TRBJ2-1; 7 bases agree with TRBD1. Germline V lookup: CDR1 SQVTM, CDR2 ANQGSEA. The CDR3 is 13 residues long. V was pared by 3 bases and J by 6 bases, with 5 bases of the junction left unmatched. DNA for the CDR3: TGCAGCGTTGACGGGACAGATCTCAATGAGCAGTTCTTC. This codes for CSVDGTDLNEQFF.

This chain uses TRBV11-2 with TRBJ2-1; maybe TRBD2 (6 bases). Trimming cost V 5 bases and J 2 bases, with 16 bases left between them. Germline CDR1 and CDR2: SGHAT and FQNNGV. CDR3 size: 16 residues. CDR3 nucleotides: TGTGCCAGCAGCCCACTCCGGGGACTGGCCTACAATGAGCAGTTCTTC. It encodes CASSPLRGLAYNEQFF.

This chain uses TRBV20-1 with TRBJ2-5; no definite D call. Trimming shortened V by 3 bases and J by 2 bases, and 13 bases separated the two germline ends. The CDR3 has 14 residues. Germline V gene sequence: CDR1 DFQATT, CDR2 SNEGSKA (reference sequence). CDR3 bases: TGCAGTGCTAGGGTTGAAAGGGTACAAGAGACCCAGTACTTC. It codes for CSARVERVQETQYF.

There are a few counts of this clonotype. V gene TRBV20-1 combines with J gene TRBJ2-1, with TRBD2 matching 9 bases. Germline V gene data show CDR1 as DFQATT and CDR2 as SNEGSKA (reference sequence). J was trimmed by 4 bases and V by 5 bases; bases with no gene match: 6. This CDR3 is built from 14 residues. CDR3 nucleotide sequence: TGCAGTGCTCGTAGCGGGAGTTTTTACAATGAGCAGTTCTTC. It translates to CSARSGSFYNEQFF.

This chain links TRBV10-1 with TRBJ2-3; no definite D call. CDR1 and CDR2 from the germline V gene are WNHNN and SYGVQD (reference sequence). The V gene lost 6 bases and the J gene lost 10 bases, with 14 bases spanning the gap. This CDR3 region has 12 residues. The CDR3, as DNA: TGCGCCAGCAGCGAGGACGGTGTTGCGCAGTATTTT. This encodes CASSEDGVAQYF.

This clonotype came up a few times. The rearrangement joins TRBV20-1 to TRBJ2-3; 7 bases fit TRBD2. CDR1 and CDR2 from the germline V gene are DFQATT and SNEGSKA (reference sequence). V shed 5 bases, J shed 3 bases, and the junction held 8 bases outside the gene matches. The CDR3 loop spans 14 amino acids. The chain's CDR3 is CSAAIAGPTDTQYF. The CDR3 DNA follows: TGCAGTGCTGCTATAGCGGGCCCAACAGATACGCAGTATTTT.

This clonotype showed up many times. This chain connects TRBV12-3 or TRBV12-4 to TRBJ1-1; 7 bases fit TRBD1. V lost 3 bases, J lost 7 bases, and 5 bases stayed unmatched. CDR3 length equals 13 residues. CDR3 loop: CASSFGDRVEAFF. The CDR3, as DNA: TGTGCCAGCAGTTTCGGGGACAGAGTTGAAGCTTTCTTT.

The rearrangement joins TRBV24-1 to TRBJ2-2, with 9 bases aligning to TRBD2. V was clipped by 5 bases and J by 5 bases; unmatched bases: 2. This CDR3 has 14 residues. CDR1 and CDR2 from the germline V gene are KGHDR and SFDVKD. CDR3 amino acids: CATSGSGGTGELFF. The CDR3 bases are TGTGCCACCAGTGGCAGCGGGGGGACCGGGGAGCTGTTTTTT.

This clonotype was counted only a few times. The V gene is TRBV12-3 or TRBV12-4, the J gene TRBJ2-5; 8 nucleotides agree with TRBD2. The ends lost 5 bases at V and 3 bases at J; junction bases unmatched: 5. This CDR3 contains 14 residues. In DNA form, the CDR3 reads TGTGCCAGCAGTCCTGGGACTAGAGAAGAGACCCAGTACTTC. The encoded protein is CASSPGTREETQYF.

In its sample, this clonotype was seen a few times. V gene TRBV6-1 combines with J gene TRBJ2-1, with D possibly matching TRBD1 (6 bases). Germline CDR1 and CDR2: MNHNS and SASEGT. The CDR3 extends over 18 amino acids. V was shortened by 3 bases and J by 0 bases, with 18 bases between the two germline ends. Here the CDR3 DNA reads TGTGCCAGCAGTGAGAGACATCGACAGGCTTCCTCCTACAATGAGCAGTTCTTC. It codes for CASSERHRQASSYNEQFF.

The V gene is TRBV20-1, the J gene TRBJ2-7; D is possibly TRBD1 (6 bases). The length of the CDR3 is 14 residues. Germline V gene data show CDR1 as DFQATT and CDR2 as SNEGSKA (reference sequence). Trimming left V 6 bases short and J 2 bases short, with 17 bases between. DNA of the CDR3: TGCAGTGCGCCTCCCCCGGGACACACCTACGAGCAGTACTTC. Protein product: CSAPPPGHTYEQYF.

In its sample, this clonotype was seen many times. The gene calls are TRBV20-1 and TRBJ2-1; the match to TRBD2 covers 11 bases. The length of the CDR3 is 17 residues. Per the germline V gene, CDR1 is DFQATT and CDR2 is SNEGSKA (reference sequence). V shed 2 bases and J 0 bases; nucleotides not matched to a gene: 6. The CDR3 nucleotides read TGCAGTGCTAGAAGGGCTAGCGGGAGGCCCTCCTACAATGAGCAGTTCTTC. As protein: CSARRASGRPSYNEQFF.

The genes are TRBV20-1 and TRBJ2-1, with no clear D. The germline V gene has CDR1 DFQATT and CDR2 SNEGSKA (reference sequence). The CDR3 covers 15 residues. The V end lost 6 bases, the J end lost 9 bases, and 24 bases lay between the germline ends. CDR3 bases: TGCAGTGCCCCGAATTTCCAAAATGGATATCGTGAGCAGTTCTTC. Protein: CSAPNFQNGYREQFF.

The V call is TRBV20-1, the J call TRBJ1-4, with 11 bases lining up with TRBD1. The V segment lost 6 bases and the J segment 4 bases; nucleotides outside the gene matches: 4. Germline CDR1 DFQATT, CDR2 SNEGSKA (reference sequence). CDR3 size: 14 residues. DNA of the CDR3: TGCAGTGCCGGACAGGGGGCGGATAATGAAAAACTGTTTTTT. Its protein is CSAGQGADNEKLFF.

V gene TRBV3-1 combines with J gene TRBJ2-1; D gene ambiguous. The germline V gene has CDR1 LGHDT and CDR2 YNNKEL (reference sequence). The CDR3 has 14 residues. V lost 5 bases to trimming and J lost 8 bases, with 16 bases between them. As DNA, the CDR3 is TGTGCCAGCAGCTCCAAGGTCCGCGGCGATGAGCAGTTCTTC. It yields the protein CASSSKVRGDEQFF.

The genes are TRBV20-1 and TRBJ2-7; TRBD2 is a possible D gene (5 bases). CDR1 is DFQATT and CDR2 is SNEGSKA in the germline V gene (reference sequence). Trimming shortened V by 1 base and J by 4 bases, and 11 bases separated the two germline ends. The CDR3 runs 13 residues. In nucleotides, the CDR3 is TGCAGTGCTAGAGGAGGACGGACTTACGAGCAGTACTTC. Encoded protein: CSARGGRTYEQYF.

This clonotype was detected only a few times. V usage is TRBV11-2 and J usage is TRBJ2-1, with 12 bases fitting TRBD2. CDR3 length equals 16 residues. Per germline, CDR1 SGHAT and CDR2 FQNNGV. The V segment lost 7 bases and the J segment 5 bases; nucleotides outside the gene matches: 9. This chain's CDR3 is CASIARTSGADNEQFF. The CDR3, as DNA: TGTGCCAGCATCGCTAGGACTAGCGGGGCGGACAATGAGCAGTTCTTC.

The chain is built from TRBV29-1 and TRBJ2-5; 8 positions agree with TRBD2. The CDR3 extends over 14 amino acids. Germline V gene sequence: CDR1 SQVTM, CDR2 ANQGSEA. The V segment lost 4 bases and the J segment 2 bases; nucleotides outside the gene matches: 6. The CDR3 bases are TGCAGCGTTGGGGGGCTAGCGGGTCAAGAGACCCAGTACTTC. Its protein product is CSVGGLAGQETQYF.

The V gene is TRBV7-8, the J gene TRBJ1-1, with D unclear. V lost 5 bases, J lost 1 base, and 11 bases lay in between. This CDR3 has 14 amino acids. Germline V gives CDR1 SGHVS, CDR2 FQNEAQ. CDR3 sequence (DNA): TGTGCCAGCAGCAGGACTTTAGGGAACACTGAAGCTTTCTTT. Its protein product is CASSRTLGNTEAFF.

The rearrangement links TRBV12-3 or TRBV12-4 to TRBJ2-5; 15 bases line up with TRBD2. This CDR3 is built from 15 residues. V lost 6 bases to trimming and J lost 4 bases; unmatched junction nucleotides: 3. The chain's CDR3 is CASSPGLAGGETQYF. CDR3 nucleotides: TGTGCCAGCAGCCCGGGACTAGCGGGAGGAGAGACCCAGTACTTC.